The table lists the clone carrying this T cell receptor beta chain with a few counts. The entry originates in a study of blood T cell repertoires in COVID-19. Study background: Italy, Spain and the United States were the sources of the convalescent and acute COVID-19 samples. Sources were T cells, B-cell-depleted T cells, or PBMCs; the material itself was cDNA or gDNA.

Germline-derived CDR1 and CDR2 are MNHEY and SMNVEV (reference sequence). The CDR3 is 16 residues long. V dropped 7 bases and J dropped 4; count of bases not matched to a gene: 10. Original processing methods: Cell counts per sample came from amplifying reference gene primers. Clones were read by immunoSEQ multiplex PCR, and TCRdb kept only the in-frame ones, dropping some. The D gene and trimming were derived from the DNA, and the V and J assignments and clone size from that table. The sample has 150,000 to 200,000 clones; 85% to 90% are singletons. The TCR comes from a human donor in a cohort sampled during active COVID-19. Input material: peripheral blood. The chain recombines TRBV27 with TRBJ2-1; 10 bases map to TRBD2. The CDR3 spells CASTRGGTSAYNEQFF. For the CDR3, the DNA is TGTGCCAGCACTCGGGGTGGGACTAGCGCATACAATGAGCAGTTCTTC.